The 12 T cell receptor beta chains presented below share a single source sample, sequenced in a study of blood T cells in healthy people across ages. Sample-barcoded 5' priming and a J-beta primer mix drove a second PCR of roughly 6 to 12 cycles. TCRdb redid the calling of the 5' RACE reads with MiXCR, one entry per CDR3 protein. The top ten clones hold about 15% of a sample with about 590,000 distinct CDR3 sequences, less than 35% of them seen once. Material: blood. Source of these receptors: a woman older than 75 in good health.

As to this clonotype: A read error may explain this, as a much larger clone is one base away. The V gene is TRBV20-1, the J gene TRBJ2-3; 7 nucleotides agree with TRBD2. V shed 6 bases and J 3 bases; nucleotides not matched to a gene: 12. Germline CDR1 DFQATT, CDR2 SNEGSKA (reference sequence). The CDR3 spans 15 residues. The CDR3 DNA is TGCAGTGCCCCCTGTGGGGGGGTGACTACAGATACGCAGTATTTT. This gives the protein CSAPCGGVTTDTQYF.

For this clonotype: The junction departs from the called germline gene at one end, perhaps through a read error. The chain recombines TRBV4-2 with TRBJ1-3; weak D call: TRBD1 (5 bases). Germline lookup yields CDR1 LGHNA and CDR2 YNFKEQ. The CDR3 has 15 residues. CDR3: CTSSEGYGAGNTIYF. CDR3 DNA sequence: TGTACCAGCAGCGAAGGGTACGGGGCGGGAAACACCATATATTTT.

The V gene is TRBV6-5, the J gene TRBJ1-1, with D possibly being TRBD1 (5 bases). This CDR3 is built from 15 residues. The V and J ends lost 6 bases and 0 bases respectively, with 14 bases between them. The germline V gene has CDR1 MNHEY and CDR2 SVGAGI. The CDR3 region is CASRAGRTVNTEAFF. The CDR3 coding sequence is TGTGCCAGCAGGGCGGGACGGACTGTGAACACTGAAGCTTTCTTT.

This clonotype was picked up a small number of times. V usage is TRBV6-2 or TRBV6-3 and J usage is TRBJ2-1; D ambiguous. Deletions cut 5 bases from V and 0 bases from J, with 14 bases between. Germline assignment: CDR1 MNHEY and CDR2 SVGEGT. The CDR3 consists of 16 residues. CDR3 sequence reads: CASSLPQVSSYNEQFF. In nucleotides, the CDR3 is TGTGCCAGCAGTCTGCCTCAGGTTAGCTCCTACAATGAGCAGTTCTTC.

This clonotype was recorded a few times. The rearrangement joins TRBV5-1 to TRBJ1-2; possibly TRBD1 for D (6 bases). The ends were cut back, 5 bases at V and 3 bases at J, with 17 bases in the middle. The germline CDR1 and CDR2 sequences are SGHRS and YFSETQ. This CDR3 has 15 amino acids. DNA of the CDR3: TGCGCCAGCAGACTGCAACAGGGAGGATACTATGGCTACACCTTC. It specifies CASRLQQGGYYGYTF.

V gene TRBV28 combines with J gene TRBJ1-2; D not resolved. Germline V lookup: CDR1 MDHEN, CDR2 SYDVKM. V lost 3 bases to trimming and J lost 4 bases, with 12 bases between them. CDR3 length: 14 amino acids. The CDR3 nucleotides are TGTGCCAGCAGTTTTGAGGGAGGACGCTATGGCTACACCTTC. It specifies CASSFEGGRYGYTF.

Remarks on this clonotype: Given a much more abundant clone one base away, this may be a read error. V usage is TRBV18 and J usage is TRBJ1-5; D is unclear. Per germline, CDR1 KGHSH and CDR2 LQKENI. The length of the CDR3 is 14 residues. The CDR3 is CASTPGGWYQPQHF. CDR3 DNA sequence: TGTGCCAGCACACCAGGAGGATGGTATCAGCCCCAGCATTTT.

On this clonotype itself: Just one base apart from a much larger clone, this may be a read error. This chain connects TRBV3-1 to TRBJ1-2, with TRBD1 as a possible D gene (5 bases). Germline CDR1 reads LGHDT; CDR2 reads YNNKEL (reference sequence). This CDR3 is 14 amino acids long. V dropped 4 bases and J dropped 3 bases, with 12 bases sitting between them. CDR3 sequence reads: CASSPTRDDYGYTF. The CDR3 DNA reads TGTGCCAGCAGCCCGACCAGGGACGACTATGGCTACACCTTC.

This clonotype has a handful of counts. The chain employs TRBV5-1 and TRBJ1-2; a weak D match, TRBD1 (6 bases). From germline, CDR1 is SGHRS and CDR2 YFSETQ. V gave up 4 bases and J gave up 6 bases, with 16 bases separating them. The CDR3 is made up of 14 amino acids. CDR3 nucleotide sequence: TGCGCCAGCAGCCAATTACAGGGCCGGGATGGCTACACCTTC. It is translated as CASSQLQGRDGYTF.

There are many counts of this clonotype. The chain joins TRBV3-1 to TRBJ2-7; possibly TRBD1 for D (6 bases). V gave up 1 base and J gave up 0 bases, with 10 bases separating them. Per germline, CDR1 LGHDT and CDR2 YNNKEL (reference sequence). This CDR3 is 15 amino acids long. CDR3 residues: CASSQATGLSYEQYF. CDR3 nucleotides: TGTGCCAGCAGCCAAGCCACAGGGCTCTCCTACGAGCAGTACTTC.

This clonotype was recorded a few times. The CDR3 carries no conserved terminal phenylalanine or tryptophan, so it likely arises from a read error. The chain recombines TRBV6-1 with TRBJ2-5; 9 nucleotides line up with TRBD1. The DNA end is more similar to TRBJ2-7, so the J call may be wrong. Germline V gene sequence: CDR1 MNHNS, CDR2 SASEGT. The CDR3 has 12 amino acids. For the CDR3, the DNA is TGTGCCAGTAAGGACAGGGGCTACGAGCAGTACTAC. Translation: CASKDRGYEQYY.

The chain uses TRBV10-3 and TRBJ1-2; no definite D call. V was trimmed by 4 bases and J by 7 bases, leaving 22 bases between them. CDR1 ENHRY and CDR2 SYGVKD come from the germline V gene. The CDR3 has 16 amino acids. CDR3 loop: CAISGLGSHNGIGYTF. CDR3 coding DNA: TGTGCCATCAGTGGATTGGGTTCCCATAACGGGATTGGCTACACCTTC.